This TCR beta chain was identified during a study of cytotoxic CD8 clonotypes in ibrutinib-treated CLL. On the study more broadly: Across the patients, about a dozen were relapsed/refractory, about 15 treatment-naive and 17 to 18 IGHV unmutated. Study-level findings and limits: Clonality, elevated at ibrutinib response, dropped back toward baseline at progression. Samples from sustained-remission and progressing patients were taken at different times.

This CDR3 comprises 18 residues. Germline loops: CDR1 PRHDT, CDR2 FYEKMQ (reference sequence). The V gene lost 4 bases and the J gene lost 1 base, with 21 bases spanning the gap. As for this clone: What it binds is not known.

Depth targeted 1 in 200,000 to 1 in 1 million T cells, averaging approximately 10x coverage per clonotype. Sequencing used immunoSEQ multiplex PCR; TCRdb keeps in-frame clones, though not all of them. This table has under 300,000 clones, 60% to 80% appearing once. The specimen was PBMCs, collected at disease progression, from a patient treated with ibrutinib. The chain links TRBV13 to TRBJ2-3; D not certain. The receptor's source is a human donor with chronic lymphocytic leukemia. CDR3 in DNA: TGTGCCAGCAGCTATATGCCTCCGGTTGACTTGCGCACAGATACGCAGTATTTT. It yields the protein CASSYMPPVDLRTDTQYF.